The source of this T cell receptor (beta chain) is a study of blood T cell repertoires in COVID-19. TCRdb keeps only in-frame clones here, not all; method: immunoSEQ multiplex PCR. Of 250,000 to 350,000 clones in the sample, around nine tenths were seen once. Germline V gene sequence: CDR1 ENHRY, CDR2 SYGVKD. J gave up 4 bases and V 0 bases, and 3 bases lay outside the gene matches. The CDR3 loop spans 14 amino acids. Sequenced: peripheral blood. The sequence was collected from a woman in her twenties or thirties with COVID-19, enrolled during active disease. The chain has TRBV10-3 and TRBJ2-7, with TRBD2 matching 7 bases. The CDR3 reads CAISESGRGYEQYF. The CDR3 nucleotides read TGTGCCATCAGTGAGTCGGGGCGGGGGTACGAGCAGTACTTC.